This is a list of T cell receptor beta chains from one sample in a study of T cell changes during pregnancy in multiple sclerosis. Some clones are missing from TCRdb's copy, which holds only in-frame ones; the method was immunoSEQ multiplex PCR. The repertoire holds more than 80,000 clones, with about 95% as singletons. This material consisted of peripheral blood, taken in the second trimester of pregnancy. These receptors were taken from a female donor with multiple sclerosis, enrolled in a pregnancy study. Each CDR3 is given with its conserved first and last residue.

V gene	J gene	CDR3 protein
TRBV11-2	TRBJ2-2	CASSPQGSGELFF
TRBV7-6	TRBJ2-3	CASSLQGGSVNTQYF
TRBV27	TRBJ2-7	CASAAGSGVYEQYF
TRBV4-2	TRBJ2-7	CASSQDIRGVEQYF
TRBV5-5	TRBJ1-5	CASSLGQGVNQPQHF
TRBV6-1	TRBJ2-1	CASSEAGGTTFRNEQFF
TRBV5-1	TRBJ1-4	CASSPLGQTNEKLFF
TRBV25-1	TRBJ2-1	CASSHDRTGEGNEQFF
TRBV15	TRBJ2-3	CATSSPSGSTDTQYF
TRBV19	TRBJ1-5	CASSIIPPLEQPQHF
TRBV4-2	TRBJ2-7	CASSPERGYYEQYF
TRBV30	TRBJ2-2	CAWTDRTSGSRLRGELFF
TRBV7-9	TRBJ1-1	CAGRQGGDTEAFF
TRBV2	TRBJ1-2	CASSETGPYGYTF
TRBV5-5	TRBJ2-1	CASSRGVSSGGYNEQFF
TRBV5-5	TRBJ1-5	CASSQQSGGPGSNQPQHF
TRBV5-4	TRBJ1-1	CASSSKNTEAFF
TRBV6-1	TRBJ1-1	CASSEALGTGNTEAFF
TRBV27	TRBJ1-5	CASSLSRTASPHF
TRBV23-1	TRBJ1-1	CASSQFSGDRLEGTEAFF
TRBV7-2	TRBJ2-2	CASSRTPGNTGELFF
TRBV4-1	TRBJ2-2	CASSQVGLASGELFF
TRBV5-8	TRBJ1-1	CASSPRTGGGWDTEAFF
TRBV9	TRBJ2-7	CASSVGRGTGIHEQYF
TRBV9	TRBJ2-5	CASSVQGGGETQYF